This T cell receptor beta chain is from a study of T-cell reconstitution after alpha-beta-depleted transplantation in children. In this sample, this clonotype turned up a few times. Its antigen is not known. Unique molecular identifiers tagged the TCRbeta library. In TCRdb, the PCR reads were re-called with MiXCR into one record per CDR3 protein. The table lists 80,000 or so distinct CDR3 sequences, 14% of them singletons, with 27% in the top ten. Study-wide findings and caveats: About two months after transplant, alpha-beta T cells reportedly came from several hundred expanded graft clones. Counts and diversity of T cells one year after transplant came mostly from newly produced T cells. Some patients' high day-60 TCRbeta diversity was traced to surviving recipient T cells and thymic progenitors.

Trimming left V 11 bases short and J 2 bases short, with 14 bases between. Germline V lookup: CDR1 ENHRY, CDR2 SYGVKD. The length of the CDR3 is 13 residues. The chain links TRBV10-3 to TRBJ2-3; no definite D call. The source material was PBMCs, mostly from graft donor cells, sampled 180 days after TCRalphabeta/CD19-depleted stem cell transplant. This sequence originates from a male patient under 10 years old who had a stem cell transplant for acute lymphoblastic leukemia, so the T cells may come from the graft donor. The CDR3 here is CAFGARPTDTQYF. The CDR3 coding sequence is TGTGCCTTCGGAGCTCGTCCCACAGATACGCAGTATTTT.